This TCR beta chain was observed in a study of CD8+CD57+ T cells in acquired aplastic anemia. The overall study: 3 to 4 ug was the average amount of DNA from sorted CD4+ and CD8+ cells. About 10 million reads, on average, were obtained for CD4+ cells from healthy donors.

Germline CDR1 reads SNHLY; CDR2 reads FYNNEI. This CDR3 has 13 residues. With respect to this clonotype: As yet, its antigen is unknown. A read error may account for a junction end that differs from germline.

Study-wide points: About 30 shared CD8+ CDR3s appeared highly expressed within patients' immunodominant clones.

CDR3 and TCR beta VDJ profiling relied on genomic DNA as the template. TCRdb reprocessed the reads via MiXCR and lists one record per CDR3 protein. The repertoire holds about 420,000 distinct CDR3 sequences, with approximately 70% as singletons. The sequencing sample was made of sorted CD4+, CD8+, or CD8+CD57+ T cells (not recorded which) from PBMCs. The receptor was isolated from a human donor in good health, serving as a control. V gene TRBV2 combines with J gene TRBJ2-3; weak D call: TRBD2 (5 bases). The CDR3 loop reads CASGGLATDTQYF. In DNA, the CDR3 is TGTGCCAGCGGCGGGCTTGCCACAGATACACAGTATTTT.